Each of the 19 T cell receptor beta chains below was sequenced from the same sample in a study of cytomegalovirus exposure and HLA in healthy donors. PCR employed 60 Vbeta and 13 Jbeta primers. The repertoire was sequenced with immunoSEQ multiplex PCR; TCRdb's copy has only in-frame clones and lacks some. The table includes roughly 200,000 clones, roughly 79% detected once. Specimen: PBMCs. These receptors were collected from a man aged 30 to 39 in good health and CMV-seronegative.

Only one count was recorded for this clone. V usage is TRBV5-5 and J usage is TRBJ2-2; no reliable D call. The CDR3 has 13 amino acids. Trimming left V 5 bases short and J 4 bases short, with 9 bases between. CDR1 and CDR2 from the germline V gene are SGHKS and YYEKEE (reference sequence). CDR3 protein: CASRLLSTGELFF. In nucleotides, the CDR3 is TGTGCCAGCAGACTCCTTAGCACCGGGGAGCTGTTTTTT.

This clone was seen a few times. The J gene is TRBJ2-1, the V gene TRBV28; a weak D match, TRBD1 (6 bases). The ends were cut back, 4 bases at V and 3 bases at J, with 19 bases in the middle. CDR3 length: 17 amino acids. CDR1 and CDR2 from the germline V gene are MDHEN and SYDVKM. The CDR3 DNA sequence: TGTGCCAGCAGTTCCCTAGGGGGAAGCAACTTCTACAATGAGCAGTTCTTC. The encoded protein is CASSSLGGSNFYNEQFF.

The chain combines TRBV2 with TRBJ1-5; D call uncertain. The CDR3 covers 14 residues. Germline V gives CDR1 SNHLY, CDR2 FYNNEI. Trimming left V 7 bases short and J 0 bases short, with 10 bases between. CDR3 sequence (DNA): TGTGCCAGCATTGGGGAGTATAGCAATCAGCCCCAGCATTTT. It translates to CASIGEYSNQPQHF.

This chain uses TRBV19 with TRBJ1-2; D gene unclear. V shed 5 bases and J shed 5 bases, with 15 bases lying between them. This CDR3 has 14 residues. Germline values: CDR1 LNHDA, CDR2 SQIVND (reference sequence). The CDR3 sequence: CASSVPGYRYGYTF. DNA of the CDR3: TGTGCCAGTAGTGTCCCGGGATATCGATATGGCTACACCTTC.

This clone occurred once. The CDR3 protein is CASSQLTSVTDTQYF. Written as DNA, the CDR3 is TGTGCCAGCAGCCAATTAACTAGCGTCACAGATACGCAGTATTTT. The chain recombines TRBV14 with TRBJ2-3, with 7 bases that match TRBD2. J lost 2 bases, V lost 2 bases, and 4 bases had no gene match. The CDR3 loop spans 15 amino acids. The germline CDR1 and CDR2 sequences are SGHDN and FVKESK.

This clone was detected a few times. The gene calls are TRBV27 and TRBJ2-7; maybe TRBD2 (6 bases). This CDR3 has 12 residues. Per germline, CDR1 MNHEY and CDR2 SMNVEV (reference sequence). With 6 bases removed from V and 6 bases from J, the gap between germline ends came to 12 bases. The CDR3 sequence: CASSPMGGEQYF. The CDR3, as DNA: TGTGCCAGCAGCCCTATGGGGGGCGAGCAGTACTTC.

V usage is TRBV10-3 and J usage is TRBJ1-6, with D unresolved. This CDR3 has 13 residues. Between the trimmed V and J ends, which lost 7 bases and 7 bases, there was a span of 11 bases. Germline assignment: CDR1 ENHRY and CDR2 SYGVKD. The CDR3 sequence: CAINSGLNSPLHF. The CDR3 DNA reads TGTGCCATCAACAGTGGGCTAAATTCACCCCTCCACTTT.

The chain couples TRBV5-4 to TRBJ2-1, with 7 bases lining up with TRBD2. This CDR3 region has 16 residues. CDR1 is SGHNT, CDR2 YYREEE, per germline (reference sequence). The trim removed 4 bases at V and 0 bases at J, leaving 7 bases unmatched. CDR3 sequence reads: CASSHLGGSSYNEQFF. CDR3 DNA: TGTGCCAGCAGCCATTTGGGGGGGAGCTCCTACAATGAGCAGTTCTTC.

The genes are TRBV9 and TRBJ1-3, with D hard to call. Germline V gene lookup returns CDR1 SGDLS and CDR2 YYNGEE. This CDR3 comprises 13 residues. Trimming pared 0 bases from V and 3 bases from J, leaving 4 bases between. CDR3: CASSVVDGNTIYF. CDR3 nucleotide sequence: TGTGCCAGCAGCGTAGTAGATGGAAACACCATATATTTT.

The V call is TRBV2, the J call TRBJ2-1, with D tentatively TRBD1 (6 bases). The CDR3 totals 15 residues. Germline CDR1 is SNHLY and CDR2 is FYNNEI. The V and J ends lost 5 bases and 0 bases respectively, with 11 bases between them. Here the CDR3 reads CASSLGGSSYNEQFF. The CDR3 coding sequence is TGTGCCAGCAGTTTAGGGGGAAGCTCCTACAATGAGCAGTTCTTC.

V is TRBV11-2 and J is TRBJ2-7; 13 nucleotides agree with TRBD2. The V and J ends lost 4 bases and 3 bases, in that order; junction bases with no gene match: 12. The CDR3 runs 18 residues. Per the germline V gene, CDR1 is SGHAT and CDR2 is FQNNGV. The CDR3 DNA reads as TGTGCCAGCAGCTACCGGGGTTTCGGGACTAGCGGGAACTACGAGCAGTACTTC. Translated, it gives CASSYRGFGTSGNYEQYF.

The count of this clone is one. CDR3: CASSFGTGFQETQYF. The CDR3, as DNA: TGTGCCAGCAGTTTCGGGACAGGGTTCCAAGAGACCCAGTACTTC. This sequence joins TRBV27 and TRBJ2-5; 9 positions match TRBD1. V lost 3 bases to trimming and J lost 1 base; unmatched junction nucleotides: 3. The CDR3 sequence is 15 residues long. Per the germline V gene, CDR1 is MNHEY and CDR2 is SMNVEV (reference sequence).

The chain couples TRBV5-1 to TRBJ2-2; D might be TRBD1 (6 bases). The CDR3 has 15 amino acids. Trimming shortened V by 3 bases and J by 1 base, and 10 bases separated the two germline ends. Germline CDR1 SGHRS, CDR2 YFSETQ. The CDR3 DNA follows: TGCGCCAGCAGCTCGGACAGAGAGAACACCGGGGAGCTGTTTTTT. It specifies CASSSDRENTGELFF.

The rearrangement links TRBV28 to TRBJ2-3; 9 bases align to TRBD2. The CDR3 extends over 16 amino acids. With V trimmed by 2 bases and J by 5 bases, 8 bases remained unmatched. Germline assignment: CDR1 MDHEN and CDR2 SYDVKM. The CDR3 region is CASSLPGAGGLDTQYF. The CDR3 nucleotides are TGTGCCAGCAGTTTACCCGGTGCGGGAGGGTTAGATACGCAGTATTTT.

Concerning this clone: One end of the junction fails to match germline, which may point to a read error. This chain links TRBV7-9 with TRBJ2-1; 9 positions match TRBD2. Per germline, CDR1 SEHNR and CDR2 FQNEAQ (reference sequence). This CDR3 region has 16 residues. CDR3 nucleotides: TGTGCCAGCAAGCTTCCGAGGGGGACTAGCTTTATTAGTGCGGTCTTC. This translates into CASKLPRGTSFISAVF.

The chain recombines TRBV19 with TRBJ2-1; 9 bases align to TRBD1. From germline, CDR1 is LNHDA and CDR2 SQIVND (reference sequence). The CDR3 loop spans 16 amino acids. V was clipped by 10 bases and J by 7 bases; unmatched bases: 17. The CDR3 loop is CAISSRPGQGFNEQFF. Here the CDR3 DNA reads TGTGCCATTTCCTCCCGGCCGGGACAGGGTTTTAATGAGCAGTTCTTC.

The chain combines TRBV7-3 with TRBJ2-5, with D hard to call. The length of the CDR3 is 14 residues. Germline V gives CDR1 SGHTA, CDR2 FQGTGA. V gave up 5 bases and J gave up 1 base, with 11 bases separating them. The CDR3 sequence: CASSPRGSQETQYF. The CDR3 DNA follows: TGTGCCAGCAGCCCCCGAGGCAGCCAAGAGACCCAGTACTTC. The entire variable domain, with the rest obtained from reference TRBV7-3 and TRBJ2-5, is as follows: GAGVSQTPSNKVTEKGKYVELRCDPISGHTALYWYRQSLGQGPEFLIYFQGTGAADDSGLPNDRFFAVRPEGSVSTLKIQRTERGDSAVYLCASSPRGSQETQYFGPGTRLLVL.

The chain combines TRBV29-1 with TRBJ2-1; 7 positions agree with TRBD1. The V segment lost 5 bases and the J segment 0 bases; nucleotides outside the gene matches: 7. The CDR3 has 15 residues. Germline CDR1 and CDR2: SQVTM and ANQGSEA. In nucleotides, the CDR3 is TGCAGCGTTCAGACAGGGATGGGCTCCTACAATGAGCAGTTCTTC. It codes for CSVQTGMGSYNEQFF.

Details on this clone: This sample also contains other DNA sequences that code for the same CDR3. The V call is TRBV5-1, the J call TRBJ1-5; D not resolved. V lost 0 bases and J 1 base, leaving 8 bases between the germline ends. The CDR3 loop spans 15 amino acids. Germline CDR1 reads SGHRS; CDR2 reads YFSETQ. The CDR3 spells CASSLDRGSNQPQHF. In DNA, the CDR3 is TGCGCCAGCAGCTTGGATCGCGGCAGCAATCAGCCCCAGCATTTT. Filled out from reference TRBV5-1 and TRBJ1-5, the complete variable domain reads KAGVTQTPRYLIKTRGQQVTLSCSPISGHRSVSWYQQTPGQGLQFLFEYFSETQRNKGNFPGRFSGRQFSNSRSEMNVSTLELGDSALYLCASSLDRGSNQPQHFGDGTRLSIL.